The source of this T cell receptor beta chain is a study of T cell repertoires in cytomegalovirus infection. Study context: Public TCR beta signatures were indicative of both CMV infection and a matching HLA type.

This clonotype occurred a few times. Antigen specificity is unknown. The study, taken as a whole, reports: In two of eight donors, the top clonotype was HLA-C-restricted CMV-specific.

TCRdb analysed the reads with MiXCR anew, one entry per CDR3 protein. The sample contains tens of thousands of distinct CDR3 sequences, 25% to 40% of which appear only once. This CDR3 spans 15 amino acids. Trimming stripped 7 bases from V and 4 bases from J, with 18 bases between. Germline CDR1 reads WSHSY; CDR2 reads SAAADI. This clonotype was obtained from a human donor in good health (CMV status not recorded). Some clones in this sample may be carry-over from other donors' samples. The V gene is TRBV10-2, the J gene TRBJ2-3; maybe TRBD1 (6 bases). The sample taken for sequencing was PBMCs, sequenced either directly or after in vitro stimulation (not recorded which). For the CDR3, the DNA is TGCGCCAGCAAAGAATGGGACAAAGGCGCAGATACGCAGTATTTT. Residues: CASKEWDKGADTQYF.